The entry that follows covers one T cell receptor (beta chain) sequence. The CDR3 covers 14 residues. CDR1 is MNHEY and CDR2 is SVGEGT in the germline V gene. Trimming took off 8 bases at V and 4 bases at J, with 16 bases between the two ends. This sample was taken from a study of T cells in Graves' hyperthyroidism and ophthalmopathy. About the research overall: Peripheral blood specimens were obtained at initial diagnosis, prior to any treatment.

Regions amplified from RNA transcripts were the TCR beta CDR3 regions. Initially, a first-round RT-PCR of the TCR CDR3 employed the HTBI primer set. TCRdb reprocessed the multiplex PCR reads with MiXCR, giving one entry per CDR3 protein. This table has a few hundred thousand distinct CDR3 sequences, more than 15% appearing once. Sequencing was done on a sample of blood. This rearrangement joins TRBV6-2 or TRBV6-3 to TRBJ2-3, with D possibly TRBD2 on 6 matching bases. The sequence was collected from a woman between 40 and 55 years old with Graves' ophthalmopathy. The CDR3 DNA reads as TGTGCCAGCTCACCTCTCGGGAGCGCAGATACGCAGTATTTT. Amino acids: CASSPLGSADTQYF.